A selection of T cell receptor beta chains follows, all from one sample in a study of blood T cell repertoires in COVID-19. Measured with immunoSEQ multiplex PCR; TCRdb has only the in-frame clones, and not every one. The table has roughly 120,000 clones, about 79% seen once. Sequences were obtained from peripheral blood. The receptors stem from a woman of 80 years or more with active or convalescent COVID-19. Each CDR3 is given with its conserved first and last residue. A D gene is named only where the DNA matches it firmly. Clone sizes are given selectively: once, few, many, or a class where the clone is expanded.

d_gene | len | j_gene | abundance | v_gene | CDR3aa | CDR3nt
TRBD1 | 15 | TRBJ1-6 | NA | TRBV6-5 | CASSLTGTENSPLHF | TGTGCCAGCAGTTTAACCGGGACAGAAAATTCACCCCTCCACTTT
TRBD1 | 15 | TRBJ2-1 | NA | TRBV11-1 | CASSKDRGSYNEQFF | TGTGCCAGCAGCAAAGACAGGGGCTCCTACAATGAGCAGTTCTTC
NA | 16 | TRBJ2-3 | NA | TRBV15 | CATSTRDGGYTDTQYF | TGTGCCACCAGCACGCGTGACGGCGGTTACACAGATACGCAGTATTTT
TRBD2 | 13 | TRBJ2-1 | once | TRBV7-3 | CASSSLAAKEQFF | TGTGCCAGCAGCTCGCTAGCGGCCAAGGAGCAGTTCTTC
TRBD2 | 16 | TRBJ2-3 | NA | TRBV5-1 | CASSLASGRSVDTQYF | TGCGCCAGCAGCCTGGCTAGCGGGAGATCGGTAGATACGCAGTATTTT
TRBD2 | 15 | TRBJ2-7 | NA | TRBV5-1 | CASTPTTSGSYEQYF | TGCGCCAGCACCCCAACCACTAGCGGGAGCTACGAGCAGTACTTC
TRBD1 | 15 | TRBJ2-5 | NA | TRBV7-9 | CASSPQTGQGITQYF | TGTGCCAGCAGCCCCCAGACGGGACAGGGGATTACCCAGTACTTC
NA | 14 | TRBJ2-7 | NA | TRBV7-2 | CASSLVRSSYEQYF | TGTGCCAGCAGCTTAGTCCGTAGCTCCTACGAGCAGTACTTC
NA | 11 | TRBJ2-1 | NA | TRBV2 | CAVGELNEQFF | TGTGCCGTCGGGGAGCTCAATGAGCAGTTCTTC
NA | 16 | TRBJ1-4 | NA | TRBV7-2 | CASSSWGQGTGEKLFF | TGTGCCAGCAGCTCCTGGGGTCAGGGGACGGGTGAAAAACTGTTTTTT
TRBD1 | 17 | TRBJ2-1 | NA | TRBV7-2 | CASSPKKRTGSYNEQFF | TGTGCCAGCAGCCCTAAAAAAAGGACAGGCTCCTACAATGAGCAGTTCTTC
NA | 16 | TRBJ2-1 | NA | TRBV9 | CASSPRGRESYNEQFF | TGTGCCAGCAGCCCCCGAGGGCGGGAAAGCTACAATGAGCAGTTCTTC
TRBD2 | 19 | TRBJ2-3 | NA | TRBV24-1 | CATSDTRGLAGVGKDTQYF | TGTGCCACCAGTGATACCCGTGGGTTAGCGGGAGTAGGAAAAGATACGCAGTATTTT
TRBD2 | 15 | TRBJ2-1 | NA | TRBV5-4 | CASSTGTSGIYEQFF | TGTGCCAGCAGCACAGGGACTAGCGGGATCTATGAGCAGTTCTTC
TRBD2 | 15 | TRBJ2-7 | NA | TRBV5-1 | CASTTSGGSTYEQYF | TGCGCCAGCACAACTTCGGGAGGGTCAACCTACGAGCAGTACTTC
NA | 15 | TRBJ2-1 | once | TRBV28 | CASSFRDYDFNEQFF | TGTGCCAGCAGTTTCCGCGACTATGATTTCAATGAGCAGTTCTTC
TRBD2 | 17 | TRBJ2-1 | NA | TRBV7-9 | CASSAPSGASSYNEQFF | TGTGCCAGCAGCGCCCCAAGCGGGGCGAGCTCCTACAATGAGCAGTTCTTC
TRBD2 | 18 | TRBJ2-7 | NA | TRBV7-8 | CASSLGGLAEYSSYEQYF | TGTGCCAGCAGCTTAGGCGGACTAGCGGAATACTCCTCCTACGAGCAGTACTTC
NA | 12 | TRBJ1-2 | NA | TRBV7-5 | CARSPTGYGYTF | TGTGCCAGAAGCCCCACAGGTTATGGCTACACCTTC
TRBD1 | 15 | TRBJ1-3 | NA | TRBV6-5 | CASSQNRGSGNTIYF | TGTGCCAGCAGTCAAAACAGGGGCTCTGGAAACACCATATATTTT
TRBD2 | 14 | TRBJ2-1 | few | TRBV30 | CAWSVQASGNEQFF | TGTGCCTGGAGTGTACAGGCTAGCGGCAATGAGCAGTTCTTC
TRBD1 | 16 | TRBJ1-5 | NA | TRBV7-9 | CASSSPEDRVNQPQHF | TGTGCCAGCAGCTCGCCGGAAGACAGGGTCAATCAGCCCCAGCATTTT
NA | 15 | TRBJ1-5 | NA | TRBV5-6 | CASKGTRAGNQPQHF | TGTGCCAGCAAAGGTACCAGGGCGGGCAATCAGCCCCAGCATTTT
NA | 13 | TRBJ1-3 | once | TRBV4-3 | CASSQVTGNTIYF | TGCGCCAGCAGCCAAGTCACTGGAAACACCATATATTTT
NA | 15 | TRBJ2-3 | NA | TRBV6-2/TRBV6-3 | CASSYNAGDTDTQYF | TGTGCCAGCAGTTACAACGCAGGGGACACAGATACGCAGTATTTT
TRBD1 | 15 | TRBJ1-1 | NA | TRBV5-5 | CASSPRQGLGAEAFF | TGTGCCAGCAGCCCGAGACAGGGGTTGGGCGCTGAAGCTTTCTTT
NA | 14 | TRBJ1-5 | NA | TRBV27 | CASSLRQDHQPQHF | TGTGCCAGCAGTTTAAGACAGGACCATCAGCCCCAGCATTTT
NA | 16 | TRBJ2-2 | NA | TRBV2 | CASGLLDPINTGELFF | TGTGCCAGCGGGTTACTAGACCCAATTAACACCGGGGAGCTGTTTTTT
TRBD2 | 14 | TRBJ2-3 | many | TRBV19 | CASHQAGAGGTQYF | TGTGCCAGTCACCAAGCGGGAGCCGGGGGTACGCAGTATTTT
TRBD2 | 14 | TRBJ2-7 | NA | TRBV9 | CASSVGLAGYEQYF | TGTGCCAGCAGCGTAGGCCTAGCGGGCTACGAGCAGTACTTC
NA | 14 | TRBJ2-5 | NA | TRBV29-1 | CSVAQGQPGETQYF | TGCAGCGTTGCCCAGGGGCAGCCCGGGGAGACCCAGTACTTC
TRBD2 | 20 | TRBJ2-3 | NA | TRBV4-1 | CASSRTSDTLLAASTDTQYF | TGCGCCAGCAGCCGAACTTCCGATACTTTACTAGCGGCTAGCACAGATACGCAGTATTTT
TRBD1 | 17 | TRBJ2-1 | NA | TRBV4-3 | CASSQDRTGGAYNEQFF | TGCGCCAGCAGCCAAGACCGGACAGGGGGGGCCTACAATGAGCAGTTCTTC
NA | 12 | TRBJ1-4 | NA | TRBV12-3/TRBV12-4 | CASSRRSEKLFF | TGTGCCAGCAGTCGGAGAAGCGAAAAACTGTTTTTT
TRBD2 | 14 | TRBJ2-3 | NA | TRBV2 | CASKEREQSDTQYF | TGTGCCAGCAAAGAGCGGGAGCAATCAGATACGCAGTATTTT
TRBD1 | 16 | TRBJ1-3 | once | TRBV10-1 | CASIKTGDCSGNTIYF | TGCGCCAGCATCAAGACAGGGGATTGCTCTGGAAACACCATATATTTT
NA | 15 | TRBJ1-2 | NA | TRBV7-8 | CASSLREQGGYGYTF | TGTGCCAGCAGCTTACGGGAGCAGGGAGGCTATGGCTACACCTTC
TRBD1 | 14 | TRBJ1-6 | NA | TRBV5-1 | CASSRETGETPLHF | TGCGCCAGCAGCAGAGAGACAGGGGAGACACCCCTCCACTTT
NA | 13 | TRBJ2-7 | NA | TRBV27 | CASSRQGSYEQYF | TGTGCCAGCAGTCGTCAGGGCTCCTACGAGCAGTACTTC
NA | 14 | TRBJ2-4 | NA | TRBV16 | CASSGPIAKNIQYF | TGTGCCAGCAGCGGCCCCATTGCCAAAAACATTCAGTACTTC
NA | 13 | TRBJ1-1 | few | TRBV11-2 | CASSLHLNTEAFF | TGTGCCAGCAGCTTACACTTGAACACTGAAGCTTTCTTT
TRBD2 | 14 | TRBJ2-1 | NA | TRBV29-1 | CSVKVAGGPEEQFF | TGCAGCGTTAAGGTAGCGGGAGGGCCGGAAGAGCAGTTCTTC
TRBD1 | 15 | TRBJ1-1 | NA | TRBV5-1 | CASSSTGTGDTEAFF | TGCGCCAGCAGCTCCACCGGGACAGGGGACACTGAAGCTTTCTTT
NA | 13 | TRBJ1-4 | NA | TRBV30 | CAWTSPGIGKLFF | TGTGCCTGGACCTCGCCAGGGATTGGAAAACTGTTTTTT
NA | 15 | TRBJ1-1 | NA | TRBV29-1 | CSARFGREVYTEAFF | TGCAGCGCCCGCTTCGGCAGGGAGGTGTACACTGAAGCTTTCTTT
TRBD1 | 15 | TRBJ1-2 | NA | TRBV12-5 | CASGSLTGINYGYTF | TGTGCTAGTGGTTCCTTGACAGGGATTAACTATGGCTACACCTTC
TRBD1 | 15 | TRBJ2-5 | NA | TRBV4-1 | CASSRRDRGPETQYF | TGCGCCAGCAGCCGCCGGGACAGGGGGCCCGAGACCCAGTACTTC
NA | 14 | TRBJ2-7 | NA | TRBV28 | CASSLSGQLYEQYF | TGTGCCAGCAGTTTATCCGGACAACTCTACGAGCAGTACTTC
TRBD1 | 14 | TRBJ2-5 | NA | TRBV5-1 | CASSVGQGQETQYF | TGCGCCAGCAGCGTAGGACAGGGACAAGAGACCCAGTACTTC
TRBD2 | 15 | TRBJ2-1 | NA | TRBV11-3 | CASSEREGTYNEQFF | TGTGCCAGCAGCGAGCGGGAGGGTACCTACAATGAGCAGTTCTTC
TRBD1 | 16 | TRBJ2-1 | NA | TRBV2 | CASSAVGDSKDNEQFF | TGTGCCAGCAGTGCGGTCGGGGACAGCAAAGACAATGAGCAGTTCTTC
TRBD2 | 14 | TRBJ2-3 | NA | TRBV5-1 | CASSGLAGTDTQYF | TGCGCCAGCAGTGGACTAGCGGGCACAGATACGCAGTATTTT
TRBD2 | 15 | TRBJ2-3 | NA | TRBV6-5 | CASRLLAGGTDTQYF | TGTGCCAGCAGGCTATTAGCGGGTGGCACAGATACGCAGTATTTT
TRBD2 | 18 | TRBJ2-5 | NA | TRBV28 | CASSSLSGRAVNLETQYF | TGTGCCAGCAGTTCGCTTAGCGGGAGGGCCGTTAATCTGGAGACCCAGTACTTC
NA | 14 | TRBJ1-5 | NA | TRBV5-1 | CASSPRGVGQPQHF | TGCGCCAGCAGCCCCCGGGGGGTCGGTCAGCCCCAGCATTTT
NA | 15 | TRBJ1-6 | few | TRBV5-5 | CASSSQGLTNSPLHF | TGTGCCAGCAGCTCCCAGGGACTTACGAATTCACCCCTCCACTTT
NA | 12 | TRBJ2-3 | NA | TRBV7-6 | CASSLGEITQYF | TGTGCCAGCAGCTTAGGCGAAATTACGCAGTATTTT